This T cell receptor beta chain is from a study of blood T cell repertoires in COVID-19. Study summary: T cells, B-cell-depleted T cells, or PBMCs provided the cDNA or gDNA that served as material.

Germline V gene sequence: CDR1 LNHDA, CDR2 SQIVND (reference sequence). The V and J ends lost 3 bases and 5 bases respectively, with 14 bases between them. The CDR3 consists of 14 residues. Here immunoSEQ multiplex PCR was the method, and the copy in TCRdb shows in-frame clones only, minus some. Here the sample spans about 150,000 clones, roughly 89% being singletons. The receptor comes from a man over 45 with acute or convalescent COVID-19. This sequence joins TRBV19 and TRBJ2-7; D gene ambiguous. The specimen sequenced was peripheral blood. As DNA, the CDR3 is TGTGCCAGTAGTATTGGTCAGGATCCCCACGAGCAGTACTTC. The encoded protein is CASSIGQDPHEQYF.